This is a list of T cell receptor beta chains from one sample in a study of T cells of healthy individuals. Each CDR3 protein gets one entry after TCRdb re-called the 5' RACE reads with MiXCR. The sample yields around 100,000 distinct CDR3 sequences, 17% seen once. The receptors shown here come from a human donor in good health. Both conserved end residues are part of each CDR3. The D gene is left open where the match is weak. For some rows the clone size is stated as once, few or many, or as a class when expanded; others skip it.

TGTGCCAGCAGTGATGGACGAGGGCCGCCGAAGCTTCAGTACTTC | CASSDGRGPPKLQYF | - | TRBV9 | few | TRBJ2-4
TGTGCCAGCAGCTCCCCCCCCGGGGAGCTGTTTTTT | CASSSPPGELFF | - | TRBV7-9 | many | TRBJ2-2
TGTGCCAGCACCCGGCACCCGAACACCGGGGAGCTGTTTTTT | CASTRHPNTGELFF | - | TRBV25-1 | few | TRBJ2-2
TGTGCCAGCAGCCTGTGGGGTGGAAACACCATATATTTT | CASSLWGGNTIYF | - | TRBV7-2 | - | TRBJ1-3
TGTGCCAGCAGTCAGTCGGTCCTGGGCTATGGCTACACCTTC | CASSQSVLGYGYTF | - | TRBV25-1 | - | TRBJ1-2
TGTGCCAGCAGCCAAGGCCAGGCCGGACTAGCGGGCGGGGAGCTGTTTTTT | CASSQGQAGLAGGELFF | TRBD2 | TRBV3-1 | few | TRBJ2-2
TGTGCCAGCAGCACGGGATGGCAGGGCGACTACGAGCAGTACTTC | CASSTGWQGDYEQYF | - | TRBV4-2 | - | TRBJ2-7
TGTGCCAGCAGCCAACCTAGCGGGAGTTTACGTAGTAATGAGCAGTTCTTC | CASSQPSGSLRSNEQFF | TRBD2 | TRBV4-2 | many | TRBJ2-1
TGTGCCAGCAGCTTACAGGCATCACCCCTCCACTTT | CASSLQASPLHF | - | TRBV7-9 | many | TRBJ1-6
TGCAGTGCTAGAGACCCGGGACTAGCGGGATTAACGCAGTATTTT | CSARDPGLAGLTQYF | TRBD2 | TRBV20-1 | - | TRBJ2-3
TGTGCCAGCAGAAGGGACAGGAATCAGCCCCAGCATTTT | CASRRDRNQPQHF | TRBD1 | TRBV2 | few | TRBJ1-5
TGCAGTGCTAGAGACGAGGCGCACAGAGCTAGAGGCACAGATACGCAGTATTTT | CSARDEAHRARGTDTQYF | - | TRBV20-1 | - | TRBJ2-3
TGTGCCACCAGTGATCTTGTGGTTGGTAGCAACCGCATGCTATCTAATGAGCAGTTCTTC | CATSDLVVGSNRMLSNEQFF | - | TRBV24-1 | few | TRBJ2-1
TGTGCCAGCAGCCACACTAGCGGGGGGCAAGAGACCCAGTACTTC | CASSHTSGGQETQYF | TRBD2 | TRBV7-8 | few | TRBJ2-5
TGCAGTGCTACCCCGGGGGGCCACTACGAGCAGTACTTC | CSATPGGHYEQYF | - | TRBV20-1 | - | TRBJ2-7
TGTGCCAGCAGCTTAGTATCCATGCCCTCCTCTGGAAACACCATATATTTT | CASSLVSMPSSGNTIYF | - | TRBV11-2 | many | TRBJ1-3
TGCAGTGCTAGAGACGACAGCGCGAATTCACCCCTCCACTTT | CSARDDSANSPLHF | - | TRBV20-1 | many | TRBJ1-6
TGCAGTGCTAGATACCCAGGTGCCGATACGCAGTATTTT | CSARYPGADTQYF | - | TRBV20-1 | - | TRBJ2-3
TGTGCCAGCAGTAAGTTAGAGGGTCAGCCCCAGCATTTT | CASSKLEGQPQHF | - | TRBV28 | few | TRBJ1-5
TGTGCCAGCAGCCTGACTAGCTATGAGCAGTTCTTC | CASSLTSYEQFF | TRBD2 | TRBV7-8 | - | TRBJ2-1
TGTGCAGGGGGGCACAATGAGCAGTTCTTC | CAGGHNEQFF | - | TRBV6-2/TRBV6-3 | once | TRBJ2-1
TGCGCCAGCAGCTTGGGTCCAGGGGGCTTAAATGAGCAGTTCTTC | CASSLGPGGLNEQFF | TRBD1 | TRBV5-1 | many | TRBJ2-1
TGCGCCAGCAGCCAAGAACAGCCCGGGTTTGGTACGCAGTATTTT | CASSQEQPGFGTQYF | - | TRBV4-3 | few | TRBJ2-3
TGTGCCAGCAGCACCCTACAGGGGCGGGGCGAGCAGTACTTC | CASSTLQGRGEQYF | - | TRBV7-6 | few | TRBJ2-7
TGTGCCTGGAGAGAAGGACCTGGGGCCAACGTCCTGACTTTC | CAWREGPGANVLTF | - | TRBV30 | few | TRBJ2-6
TGTGCCAGCGAGACAGGGGGATCGATCCATGGCTACACCTTC | CASETGGSIHGYTF | TRBD1 | TRBV28 | few | TRBJ1-2
TGTGCCAGCAGTCGTACCTACCTCGGGACCGACCTTCTAGCGGGCTACGAGCAGTACTTC | CASSRTYLGTDLLAGYEQYF | TRBD2 | TRBV5-6 | few | TRBJ2-7
TGTGCCAGCAGCATGACTAGCGGGACGTGGAATGAGCAGTTCTTC | CASSMTSGTWNEQFF | TRBD2 | TRBV7-3 | few | TRBJ2-1
TGTGCCAGCTCGATCCTGGACAGGATGAACTATGGCTACACCTTC | CASSILDRMNYGYTF | TRBD1 | TRBV12-3/TRBV12-4 | many | TRBJ1-2
TGTGCCAGCAGACCAGGGTCGGGCTCCTACAATGAGCAGTTCTTC | CASRPGSGSYNEQFF | - | TRBV2 | - | TRBJ2-1
TGCAGTGCTACCACCGGGACCGAAATTACAGATACGCAGTATTTT | CSATTGTEITDTQYF | - | TRBV20-1 | - | TRBJ2-3
TGTGCCAGCAGTGCCCCCAGAGCGGGGGGGAGGAACGAGCAGTACTTC | CASSAPRAGGRNEQYF | TRBD2 | TRBV7-2 | - | TRBJ2-7
TGTGCCATCACCGCCGGCAGCGGAGGATACGATACGCAGTATTTT | CAITAGSGGYDTQYF | - | TRBV10-3 | few | TRBJ2-3
TGTGCCAGCAGTTATGGGACAGGATTCACAGATACGCAGTATTTT | CASSYGTGFTDTQYF | TRBD1 | TRBV6-2/TRBV6-3 | few | TRBJ2-3
TGTGCCAGTAGTCCGGTTTTAAACCCCTTCCTCTACAATGAGCAGTTCTTC | CASSPVLNPFLYNEQFF | - | TRBV19 | many | TRBJ2-1
TGTGCCAGCAGCTTATTGTCCCACGCAGGGGCCTACGAGCAGTACTTC | CASSLLSHAGAYEQYF | - | TRBV7-8 | - | TRBJ2-7
TGTGCCAGCTCACCAAGAGGAGATACGCAGTATTTT | CASSPRGDTQYF | - | TRBV18 | few | TRBJ2-3
TGTGCCAGCAGACCGGGACTGGCTCAAGAGACCCAGTACTTC | CASRPGLAQETQYF | - | TRBV6-1 | few | TRBJ2-5
TGTGCCATCAGAGACTATGACAGGGGAAGCTATGGCTACACCTTC | CAIRDYDRGSYGYTF | TRBD1 | TRBV10-3 | - | TRBJ1-2
TGCGCCAGCAGCTTGCCCCAGAGCTCTGGGGCCAACGTCCTGACTTTC | CASSLPQSSGANVLTF | - | TRBV5-1 | - | TRBJ2-6
TGTGCCAGCAGGAACTCGGGATCTAGCACAGATACGCAGTATTTT | CASRNSGSSTDTQYF | - | TRBV6-2/TRBV6-3 | many | TRBJ2-3
TGCAGTGCATTAGGGGCCAGGGGACGACTAGCGGGGGCCTACGAGCAGTACTTC | CSALGARGRLAGAYEQYF | TRBD2 | TRBV20-1 | - | TRBJ2-7
TGCGCCAGCAGCCCCCTGGCGGGAGGTCGGTATGAGCAGTTCTTC | CASSPLAGGRYEQFF | TRBD2 | TRBV4-3 | few | TRBJ2-1
TGTGCCAGCAGCTTAGTTGGGACTTTGAACTACGAGCAGTACTTC | CASSLVGTLNYEQYF | - | TRBV7-2 | - | TRBJ2-7
TGTGCCAGCAGTTCCCAGGCGGTCGAGGAGACCCAGTACTTC | CASSSQAVEETQYF | - | TRBV6-2/TRBV6-3 | - | TRBJ2-5
TGTGCCACCAGTGATTCGGTCTCGGTCGAGCAGTACTTC | CATSDSVSVEQYF | - | TRBV24-1 | few | TRBJ2-7
TGTGCCAGCAGACCGGTTTGGGGCGTCACAGATACGCAGTATTTT | CASRPVWGVTDTQYF | - | TRBV6-2/TRBV6-3 | - | TRBJ2-3
TGCGCCAGCAGCCAAACTAGCGGGAACGGGTGGACCGGGGAGCTGTTTTTT | CASSQTSGNGWTGELFF | TRBD2 | TRBV4-3 | few | TRBJ2-2
TGCGCCAGCAGCTTGGGGCGGGGCAGACTCACAGATACGCAGTATTTT | CASSLGRGRLTDTQYF | - | TRBV5-1 | - | TRBJ2-3
TGCAGCGTTTCTCAGGACTATGGCTACACCTTC | CSVSQDYGYTF | - | TRBV29-1 | many | TRBJ1-2
TGCAGTGCTAGAGTTAGCGGGAGTAGAGTTACGCAGTATTTT | CSARVSGSRVTQYF | TRBD2 | TRBV20-1 | - | TRBJ2-3